Listed below are T cell receptor beta chains from one sample, sequenced in a study of T-cell memory formation after mild COVID-19. TCRdb processed the 5' RACE reads anew with MiXCR; each CDR3 protein has one entry. The repertoire includes 450,000 to 700,000 distinct CDR3 sequences, 18% of them detected once, and 12% sits in the top ten. The sequenced sample consisted of PBMCs or a T cell subset sorted from them (not recorded which). These receptors all stem from an adult woman who had mild COVID-19 (a few samples of this study predate the infection). Cell type and time point are not known. Each CDR3 is given with its conserved first and last residue. Each record gives: D gene, clone size, J gene, V gene, CDR3 DNA, CDR3 protein. The D gene is left open where the match is weak. Rows give clone size only sometimes, using once, few, many, or a class for an expanded clone.

D: -
size: -
J: TRBJ2-1
V: TRBV14
DNA: TGTGCCAGCAGCCCCCGCAGGGGCAACTCCTACAATGAGCAGTTCTTC
CDR3: CASSPRRGNSYNEQFF

D: TRBD2
size: -
J: TRBJ2-3
V: TRBV29-1
DNA: TGCAGCGCACTAGCGGGGGTCACTAGCACAGATACGCAGTATTTT
CDR3: CSALAGVTSTDTQYF

D: -
size: few
J: TRBJ2-7
V: TRBV20-1
DNA: TGCAGTGCTCCGCTTACAGGGAAGGGGGCCTACGAGCAGTACTTC
CDR3: CSAPLTGKGAYEQYF

D: -
size: -
J: TRBJ2-5
V: TRBV6-6
DNA: TGTGCCAGCAGCTGGGGGACCCATGGAGAGACCCAGTACTTC
CDR3: CASSWGTHGETQYF

D: -
size: many
J: TRBJ2-2
V: TRBV12-3/TRBV12-4
DNA: TGTGCCAGCAGTTTAGTAGTAGAAAAATTAACCGGGGAGCTGTTTTTT
CDR3: CASSLVVEKLTGELFF

D: TRBD1
size: few
J: TRBJ2-7
V: TRBV5-5
DNA: TGTGCCAGCAGCTTAGACCGGACAGGGTACGAGCAGTACTTC
CDR3: CASSLDRTGYEQYF

D: -
size: -
J: TRBJ2-1
V: TRBV18
DNA: TGTGCCAGCTCACCTTTACAGGGAGATGAGCAGTTCTTC
CDR3: CASSPLQGDEQFF

D: -
size: many
J: TRBJ1-3
V: TRBV29-1
DNA: TGCAGCGCCAATCCGGGACAAGGAAACACCATATATTTT
CDR3: CSANPGQGNTIYF

D: TRBD1
size: few
J: TRBJ1-1
V: TRBV5-8
DNA: TGTGCCAGCAGCTGGGACAGGATCTTTATGAACACTGAAGCTTTCTTT
CDR3: CASSWDRIFMNTEAFF

D: TRBD1
size: few
J: TRBJ1-6
V: TRBV30
DNA: TGTGCCTGGAGCCGGCCAGGGGGCAATCCCAATTCACCCCTCCACTTT
CDR3: CAWSRPGGNPNSPLHF

D: -
size: -
J: TRBJ1-1
V: TRBV27
DNA: TGTGCCAGCAGTTTAATCCGGGCGGGGAACACTGAAGCTTTCTTT
CDR3: CASSLIRAGNTEAFF

D: -
size: few
J: TRBJ2-6
V: TRBV12-3/TRBV12-4
DNA: TGTGCCAGCAGTTCGTCGGGCTCTGGGGCCAACGTCCTGACTTTC
CDR3: CASSSSGSGANVLTF

D: -
size: few
J: TRBJ1-1
V: TRBV16
DNA: TGTGCCAGCAGCTGGAATAGGGTGAACACTGAAGCTTTCTTT
CDR3: CASSWNRVNTEAFF

D: TRBD1
size: few
J: TRBJ2-7
V: TRBV12-3/TRBV12-4
DNA: TGTGCCAGCGGAGAACAGGGGTCCTACGAGCAGTACTTC
CDR3: CASGEQGSYEQYF

D: TRBD1
size: few
J: TRBJ2-1
V: TRBV12-3/TRBV12-4
DNA: TGTGCCAGCAGCCCGAGGACAGGGCCCAATGAGCAGTTCTTC
CDR3: CASSPRTGPNEQFF

D: -
size: few
J: TRBJ1-4
V: TRBV18
DNA: TGTGCCAGCTCACCCGGACGGGGAAATGAAAAACTGTTTTTT
CDR3: CASSPGRGNEKLFF

D: -
size: few
J: TRBJ1-2
V: TRBV21-1
DNA: TGTGCCAGCAGCACCTGCCGACAGGAGAACTATGGCTACACCTTC
CDR3: CASSTCRQENYGYTF

D: -
size: few
J: TRBJ1-2
V: TRBV12-3/TRBV12-4
DNA: TGTGCCAGCAGTCTCGGGGGCGACCCCTTCTATGGCTACACCTTC
CDR3: CASSLGGDPFYGYTF

D: -
size: few
J: TRBJ1-2
V: TRBV12-3/TRBV12-4
DNA: TGTGCCAGCTCACCCGTGGGGTTTGTGAACTATGGCTACACCTTC
CDR3: CASSPVGFVNYGYTF

D: TRBD1
size: -
J: TRBJ2-1
V: TRBV7-8
DNA: TGTGCCAGCAGCTTAGTGTGGGACAGGGACAATGAGCAGTTCTTC
CDR3: CASSLVWDRDNEQFF

D: TRBD2
size: many
J: TRBJ2-3
V: TRBV20-1
DNA: TGCAGTGCTACGACTAGCGGGGAACCAGATACGCAGTATTTT
CDR3: CSATTSGEPDTQYF

D: TRBD2
size: once
J: TRBJ2-2
V: TRBV5-6
DNA: TGTGCCAGCTTGGGGCTAGCGGGGCCACGGGGCGCCACCGGGGAGCTGTTTTTT
CDR3: CASLGLAGPRGATGELFF

D: -
size: few
J: TRBJ1-4
V: TRBV5-4
DNA: TGTGCCAGCAGCTTGTTAGGGACGGTGAATGAAAAACTGTTTTTT
CDR3: CASSLLGTVNEKLFF